This T cell receptor (beta chain) was retrieved from a study of T-cell reconstitution after alpha-beta-depleted transplantation in children (dated by TCRdb to the mid-2010s). Concerning the study at large: T-cell immune reconstitution after TCRalphabeta/CD19-depleted allogeneic hematopoietic cell transplantation in children was quantitatively tracked in the study by means of TCR repertoire profiling.

This clonotype has more than one count but fewer than ten. No cognate antigen has been identified for it. No qualities accompany the bases; no much larger clone lies one base away. The library was made by PCR. TCRdb lists the instrument as Illumina HiSeq 2500. Molecular barcoding was employed in the preparation of TCR libraries, with unique molecular identifiers being used to normalize TCRbeta repertoire quantification. TCRdb's own reprocessing of the public reads used fastp at Q25 and MiXCR and kept productive beta chains. CDR3 protein sequences are deduplicated, and each keeps its most common genes and DNA. Recorded for this sample are some 200,000 distinct CDR3 sequences; about 15% of them occurred a single time. Under 15% of the sample is taken by the ten largest. V lost 1 base and J lost 4 bases; the stretch between them is 14 bases long. The germline V gene provides CDR1 SGHRS and CDR2 YFSETQ. Measured from the cysteine to the phenylalanine, the CDR3 is 15 residues long. The kept DNA is CDR3 alone, 45 bases in frame from the first base.

The sequence links TRBV5-1 to TRBJ1-2, with TRBD1 perhaps the D gene, on 6 matching bases. The source of this sequence is a human donor who donated a stem cell graft to a child with acute lymphoblastic leukemia. Sequencing was performed on PBMCs from the stem cell graft donor, taken from the stem cell graft. The DNA is TGCGCCAGCAGCTTGAGCGGAGGACAGTCCTATGGCTACACCTTC. Translated, it reads CASSLSGGQSYGYTF.